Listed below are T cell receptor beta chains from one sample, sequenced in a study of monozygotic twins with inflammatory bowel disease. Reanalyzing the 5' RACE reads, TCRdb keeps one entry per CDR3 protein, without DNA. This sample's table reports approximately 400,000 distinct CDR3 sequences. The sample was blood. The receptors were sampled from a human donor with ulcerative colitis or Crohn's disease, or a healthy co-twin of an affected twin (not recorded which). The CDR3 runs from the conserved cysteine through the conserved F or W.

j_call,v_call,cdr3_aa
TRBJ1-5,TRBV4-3,CASSQLPMGQPQHF
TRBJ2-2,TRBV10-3,CAIGRLGGELFF
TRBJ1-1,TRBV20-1,CSARAPSGGGDPPEAFF
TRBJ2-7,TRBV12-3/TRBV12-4,CASSRGTSGSTIYEQYF
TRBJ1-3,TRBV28,CASSAGQYSGNTIYF
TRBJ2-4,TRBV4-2,CASSQAAGGESRAKNIQYF
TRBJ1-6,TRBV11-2,CASSLEAGFNSPLHF
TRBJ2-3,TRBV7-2,CASSISRGQGTDTQYF
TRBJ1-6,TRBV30,CAWSVRGLYNSPLHF
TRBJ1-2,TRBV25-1,CASSEGQGELRGYTF
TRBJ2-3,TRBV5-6,CASSKLPGLQEDTQYF
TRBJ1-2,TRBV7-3,CASSLTLRDGYTF
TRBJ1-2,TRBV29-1,CSILGLYGYTF
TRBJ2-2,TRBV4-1,CASSQHGTGGNTGELFF
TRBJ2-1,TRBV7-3,CASSLMTSGGYNEQFF
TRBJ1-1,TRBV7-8,CASSLWGRGTEAFF
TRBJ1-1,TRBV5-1,CASSLGGNVDTEAFF
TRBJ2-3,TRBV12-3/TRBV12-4,CASSHRGLGTDTQYF
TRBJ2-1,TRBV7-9,CASRDLGHNEQFF
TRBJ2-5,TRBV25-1,CASSKGRTYQETQYF
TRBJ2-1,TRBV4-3,CASSQASGSPYNEQFF
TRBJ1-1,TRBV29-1,CSVRQGRTEAFF
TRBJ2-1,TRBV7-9,CASSLDSGGFEQFF
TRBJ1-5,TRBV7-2,CASSQPGQPQHF
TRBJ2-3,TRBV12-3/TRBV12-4,CASTVLGGPFPTDTQYF
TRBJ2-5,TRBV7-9,CASSFGRAGFVTQYF
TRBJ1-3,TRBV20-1,CSARPSDRGLAFGNTIYF
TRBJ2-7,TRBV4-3,CASSQGSRSWQYF
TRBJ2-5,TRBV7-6,CASSPSWETQYF
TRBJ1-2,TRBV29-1,CSVRGQGASLGGYTF
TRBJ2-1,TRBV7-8,CASSPDQSSYNEQFF
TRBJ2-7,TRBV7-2,CASSFTKDYEQYF
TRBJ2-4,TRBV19,CASSFGTSGSLNIQYF
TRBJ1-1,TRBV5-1,CASSLASRSVTEAFF
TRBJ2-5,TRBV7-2,CASSSSAGQGETQYF
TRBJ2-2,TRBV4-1,CASSQVRGAGTGELFF
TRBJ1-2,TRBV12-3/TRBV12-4,CASRETGGGYTF
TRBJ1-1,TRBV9,CASSVDPAVPEAFF
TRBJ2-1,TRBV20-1,CSARHRGRLAGYNEQFF
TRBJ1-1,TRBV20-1,CSARRGTEAEAFF
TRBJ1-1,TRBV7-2,CASRGGTGKGTEAFF
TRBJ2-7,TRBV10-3,CAISDYRILEDEQYF
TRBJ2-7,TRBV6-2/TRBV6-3,CASRPGGQRYEQYF
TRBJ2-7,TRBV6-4,CASSDSVTGGTYEQYF
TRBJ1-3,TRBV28,CASSLSHIYSGNTIYF
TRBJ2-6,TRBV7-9,CASSLSMRVSGANVLTF
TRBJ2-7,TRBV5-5,CASSFTAYEQYF
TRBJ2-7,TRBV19,CASNPGPSGSYEQYF
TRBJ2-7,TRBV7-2,CASTLTGYSYEQYF
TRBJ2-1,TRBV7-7,CASSPPGDYEQFF
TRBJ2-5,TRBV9,CASSVGRGREETQYF
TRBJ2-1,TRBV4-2,CASSLGGWSSYNEQFF
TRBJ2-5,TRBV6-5,CASSYPARTWTAQETQYF
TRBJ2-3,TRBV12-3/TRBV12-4,CATMSRGGVGDTQYF